These T cell receptor beta chains were read from a single sample in a study of T cells in Graves' hyperthyroidism and ophthalmopathy. TCRdb redid the calling of the multiplex PCR reads with MiXCR, one entry per CDR3 protein. The data hold about 360,000 distinct CDR3 sequences, with just under 25% observed a single time. Material for sequencing was blood. The receptor source for this set is a man aged 45 to 65 with Graves' hyperthyroidism. The CDR3 runs from the conserved cysteine through the conserved F or W. Clone size appears in some rows only: once, few, many, or a class for an expanded clone.

length: 17
size: few
V: TRBV28
J: TRBJ2-2
CDR3: CASSLGTSGRARGELFF

length: 16
size: few
V: TRBV14
J: TRBJ1-1
CDR3: CASSRPRELWNTEAFF

length: 15
size: few
V: TRBV6-1
J: TRBJ1-6
CDR3: CASRTGQSHNSPLHF

length: 15
size: many
V: TRBV7-2
J: TRBJ2-7
CDR3: CASSLALGSTYEQYF

length: 14
size: few
V: TRBV10-3
J: TRBJ2-2
CDR3: CAISGVAPTGELFF

length: 16
size: -
V: TRBV25-1
J: TRBJ1-1
CDR3: CASSDGQGFMNTEAFF

length: 12
size: many
V: TRBV30
J: TRBJ2-5
CDR3: CAWSHSAETQYF

length: 14
size: -
V: TRBV5-1
J: TRBJ2-2
CDR3: CASSRLGEAGELFF

length: 12
size: few
V: TRBV20-1
J: TRBJ1-1
CDR3: CSATKGTPEAFF

length: 15
size: few
V: TRBV6-1
J: TRBJ2-6
CDR3: CASTEGGSGANVLTF

length: 15
size: -
V: TRBV18
J: TRBJ2-6
CDR3: CASSPGGGRANVLTF

length: 15
size: few
V: TRBV9
J: TRBJ1-1
CDR3: CASSESTSMNTEAFF

length: 15
size: many
V: TRBV11-2
J: TRBJ2-5
CDR3: CASSSKPLARETQYF

length: 13
size: -
V: TRBV5-4
J: TRBJ2-5
CDR3: CASSTQGIETQYF

length: 16
size: -
V: TRBV20-1
J: TRBJ2-1
CDR3: CSARVLGLAPQNEQFF

length: 14
size: -
V: TRBV5-1
J: TRBJ1-1
CDR3: CASRLRDTGTEAFF

length: 12
size: many
V: TRBV2
J: TRBJ1-2
CDR3: CATYLGQGGYTF

length: 13
size: many
V: TRBV11-2
J: TRBJ2-5
CDR3: CASTRGPQETQYF

length: 14
size: -
V: TRBV12-3/TRBV12-4
J: TRBJ1-2
CDR3: CASSFMGIYGGYTF

length: 14
size: -
V: TRBV6-1
J: TRBJ1-2
CDR3: CASTWGVFRDGYTF

length: 19
size: -
V: TRBV6-2/TRBV6-3
J: TRBJ2-2
CDR3: CASSLEVASGLMYTGELFF

length: 17
size: few
V: TRBV7-3
J: TRBJ2-3
CDR3: CASSLMASGSGTDTQYF

length: 15
size: few
V: TRBV10-3
J: TRBJ1-1
CDR3: CAISAFGQGNTEAFF

length: 16
size: -
V: TRBV27
J: TRBJ1-1
CDR3: CASSLDRGLVNTEAFF

length: 14
size: once
V: TRBV20-1
J: TRBJ2-5
CDR3: CSASGQEFQETQYF

length: 17
size: many
V: TRBV6-5
J: TRBJ1-1
CDR3: CASSYQIQGASRTEAFF

length: 15
size: few
V: TRBV7-2
J: TRBJ1-2
CDR3: CASSAGDGKGYGYTF

length: 14
size: many
V: TRBV15
J: TRBJ2-5
CDR3: CATSPYQGRETQYF

length: 15
size: few
V: TRBV7-2
J: TRBJ2-1
CDR3: CASSKTWGRGNEQFF

length: 16
size: -
V: TRBV7-8
J: TRBJ1-2
CDR3: CASSPRQGLHLEGYTF

length: 14
size: many
V: TRBV3-1
J: TRBJ2-3
CDR3: CASSQSDSTDTQYF

length: 13
size: few
V: TRBV24-1
J: TRBJ1-1
CDR3: CATSDLLGTEAFF

length: 13
size: few
V: TRBV29-1
J: TRBJ1-2
CDR3: CSVRGQGERGYTF

length: 10
size: few
V: TRBV28
J: TRBJ2-1
CDR3: CASRRGKQFF

length: 12
size: few
V: TRBV4-1
J: TRBJ1-2
CDR3: CASSQETGGYTF

length: 14
size: -
V: TRBV9
J: TRBJ2-2
CDR3: CASSRTGGSGELFF

length: 15
size: -
V: TRBV12-3/TRBV12-4
J: TRBJ2-5
CDR3: CASRKSSVSQETQYF

length: 13
size: once
V: TRBV30
J: TRBJ2-2
CDR3: CAWSVGGPGELFF

length: 16
size: -
V: TRBV9
J: TRBJ2-1
CDR3: CASSGGQPSSYNEQFF

length: 13
size: many
V: TRBV20-1
J: TRBJ2-7
CDR3: CSARPVDSYEQYF

length: 16
size: many
V: TRBV2
J: TRBJ2-3
CDR3: CASRRTSGSPTDTQYF

length: 16
size: few
V: TRBV7-2
J: TRBJ2-7
CDR3: CASSLEGSSGFYEQYF

length: 13
size: -
V: TRBV5-5
J: TRBJ2-5
CDR3: CASSWGNQETQYF

length: 12
size: few
V: TRBV12-3/TRBV12-4
J: TRBJ2-5
CDR3: CASTKRGETQYF

length: 14
size: few
V: TRBV19
J: TRBJ2-4
CDR3: CASSAGQGGNIQYF

length: 14
size: -
V: TRBV19
J: TRBJ1-2
CDR3: CASSAISGLGGYTF

length: 15
size: few
V: TRBV15
J: TRBJ2-5
CDR3: CATSSPKTSRETQYF